This passage covers 28 T cell receptor beta chains from one sample sequenced in a study of cytomegalovirus exposure and HLA in healthy donors (dated by TCRdb to 2015 to 2018). Library construction relied on the immunoSEQ multiplex PCR assay. For the multiplex PCR, a mixture combining 60 forward primers for TCR Vbeta segments and 13 reverse primers for TCR Jbeta segments was used. TCRdb took this table from immuneACCESS and kept in-frame rearrangements with V and J called. Such tables lack part of the clones; where checked against another copy, unresolved V genes explain under half of the gap, and the rest is unexplained. The sample's own table lists tens of thousands of clones. The top ten clones comprise about 1.1% of the sample. Material for sequencing was PBMCs. The origin of the receptors is a woman between 40 and 50 years old in good health and CMV-seronegative.

V gene TRBV30 combines with J gene TRBJ1-2; weak D call: TRBD1 (6 bases). The V gene lost 3 bases and the J gene lost 7 bases, with 12 bases spanning the gap. This CDR3 has 12 residues. Germline V CDR1 and CDR2: GTSNPN, SVGIG (reference sequence). CDR3 bases: TGTGCCTGGAGCCCGGGACAATTTGGCTACACCTTC. Protein product: CAWSPGQFGYTF. The entire variable domain, with the rest obtained from reference TRBV30 and TRBJ1-2, is as follows: SQTIHQWPATLVQPVGSPLSLECTVEGTSNPNLYWYRQAAGRGLQLLFYSVGIGQISSEVPQNLSASRPQDRQFILSSKKLLLSDSGFYLCAWSPGQFGYTFGSGTRLTVV.

The chain employs TRBV2 and TRBJ2-7, with 7 positions matching TRBD1. In germline, CDR1 is SNHLY, CDR2 FYNNEI. The CDR3 is 14 residues long. The J segment lost 3 bases and the V segment lost 6 bases, leaving 8 bases of the junction unmatched. The CDR3 is CASRRDSAFYEQYF. CDR3 nucleotides: TGTGCCAGCAGGAGGGACAGCGCCTTCTACGAGCAGTACTTC.

The rearrangement joins TRBV9 to TRBJ2-7, with TRBD1 matching 9 bases. This CDR3 contains 15 residues. With 0 bases clipped from V and 6 bases from J, the junction kept 7 bases outside the gene matches. Germline-derived CDR1 and CDR2 are SGDLS and YYNGEE. The CDR3 sequence: CASSVASGQGSEQYF. DNA for the CDR3: TGTGCCAGCAGCGTAGCGAGCGGACAGGGGAGCGAGCAGTACTTC.

The J gene is TRBJ2-5, the V gene TRBV5-7; 11 nucleotides line up with TRBD2. TRBV5-7 is an ORF, and what it does is uncertain. The V and J ends lost 5 bases and 5 bases, in that order; junction bases with no gene match: 8. There are 15 residues in the CDR3. The CDR3 sequence: CASRDLAGGKETQYF. In DNA, the CDR3 is TGTGCCAGCAGGGATCTAGCGGGAGGCAAGGAGACCCAGTACTTC.

V and J are TRBV4-3 and TRBJ1-2; a possible D gene is TRBD1 (5 bases). The V gene lost 4 bases and the J gene lost 3 bases, with 9 bases spanning the gap. The germline V gene encodes CDR1 LGHNA and CDR2 YSLEER. CDR3 length equals 13 residues. The CDR3 reads CASSRGMDYGYTF. CDR3 coding DNA: TGCGCCAGCAGCCGGGGCATGGACTATGGCTACACCTTC.

The rearrangement links TRBV7-9 to TRBJ2-1, with 10 bases identical to TRBD2. CDR1 is SEHNR, CDR2 FQNEAQ, per germline (reference sequence). There are 17 residues in the CDR3. Germline trimming cut 2 bases from V and 5 bases from J; bases unmatched to any gene: 9. CDR3: CASSLWHLAGVDNEQFF. CDR3 DNA: TGTGCCAGCAGCTTATGGCATCTAGCGGGAGTCGACAATGAGCAGTTCTTC.

The V call is TRBV5-1, the J call TRBJ2-7; TRBD2 matches at 8 bases. This CDR3 comprises 15 residues. Trimming cost V 4 bases and J 3 bases; bases outside gene matches: 9. Germline CDR1 and CDR2: SGHRS and YFSETQ. CDR3 sequence: CASSQTAGVVYEQYF. The CDR3 nucleotides read TGCGCCAGCAGCCAGACAGCGGGAGTAGTCTACGAGCAGTACTTC.

The rearrangement links TRBV6-6 to TRBJ1-5; a weak D match, TRBD1 (6 bases). CDR3 length equals 16 residues. The germline V and J ends were trimmed by 2 bases and 1 base, with 12 bases remaining between them. Germline V CDR1 and CDR2: MNHNY, SVGAGI (reference sequence). The CDR3 region is CASSYATRGSNQPQHF. Here the CDR3 DNA reads TGTGCCAGCAGTTACGCCACGAGGGGGAGCAATCAGCCCCAGCATTTT.

The J gene is TRBJ2-2, the V gene TRBV18; 7 bases fit TRBD2. Germline V gene lookup returns CDR1 KGHSH and CDR2 LQKENI. V gave up 2 bases and J gave up 5 bases; unmatched junction bases: 5. CDR3 length equals 15 residues. In DNA, the CDR3 is TGTGCCAGCTCACCAGGCGGGAGCTGGACCGGGGAGCTGTTTTTT. This gives the protein CASSPGGSWTGELFF.

The V call is TRBV7-9, the J call TRBJ1-1, with D maybe TRBD1 (5 bases). V lost 2 bases and J 1 base, leaving 11 bases between the germline ends. Germline CDR1 and CDR2: SEHNR and FQNEAQ (reference sequence). The CDR3 runs 15 residues. Here the CDR3 reads CASSLPSGQNTEAFF. CDR3 DNA: TGTGCCAGCAGCTTACCTTCTGGACAGAACACTGAAGCTTTCTTT.

The chain uses TRBV9 and TRBJ1-1, with 7 bases lining up with TRBD1. J was trimmed by 0 bases and V by 2 bases; bases with no gene match: 4. Germline CDR1 SGDLS, CDR2 YYNGEE. The CDR3 is made up of 15 amino acids. The CDR3 DNA is TGTGCCAGCAGCGTGACCGGGACAGTGAACACTGAAGCTTTCTTT. Translating gives CASSVTGTVNTEAFF.

V usage is TRBV5-1 and J usage is TRBJ1-1; D possibly corresponds to TRBD1 (6 bases). The CDR3 length is 15 residues. Trimming stripped 3 bases from V and 2 bases from J, with 14 bases between. Germline V CDR1 and CDR2: SGHRS, YFSETQ. In DNA, the CDR3 is TGCGCCAGCAGCTCGGGAGGGGGAACAAACACTGAAGCTTTCTTT. Its translation: CASSSGGGTNTEAFF.

This chain connects TRBV27 to TRBJ2-7; TRBD1 aligns across 7 bases. The CDR3 is made up of 14 amino acids. CDR1 is MNHEY and CDR2 is SMNVEV in the germline V gene (reference sequence). Trimming took 5 bases from V and 5 from J; bases not matched to a gene: 9. The CDR3 is CASSDDRDGNEQYF. DNA for the CDR3: TGTGCCAGCAGTGACGACAGGGACGGCAACGAGCAGTACTTC.

The chain has TRBV6-1 and TRBJ1-2, with D possibly being TRBD1 (6 bases). This CDR3 is built from 15 residues. The germline V gene encodes CDR1 MNHNS and CDR2 SASEGT. V was cut by 1 base and J by 5 bases, with 14 bases left in between. CDR3 nucleotide sequence: TGTGCCAGCAGTGAAGAAGAGACAGGAGCTTATGGCTACACCTTC. It encodes CASSEEETGAYGYTF.

J is TRBJ2-3 and V is TRBV28; 13 bases are shared with TRBD2. V shed 6 bases and J 6 bases; nucleotides not matched to a gene: 9. CDR3 length equals 16 residues. In germline, CDR1 is MDHEN, CDR2 SYDVKM. In DNA form, the CDR3 reads TGTGCCAGCAGCGTTACCGGGACTAGCGGGATCGATACGCAGTATTTT. Translated: CASSVTGTSGIDTQYF.

CDR3 region: CASHRSGRGYTF. The CDR3 nucleotides read TGTGCCAGCCACCGATCGGGGAGAGGCTACACCTTC. This chain links TRBV28 with TRBJ1-2; D uncertain. This CDR3 region has 12 residues. Trimming pared 8 bases from V and 8 bases from J, leaving 15 bases between. Germline loops: CDR1 MDHEN, CDR2 SYDVKM.

The J gene is TRBJ1-5, the V gene TRBV18; TRBD1 matches at 7 bases. Germline-derived CDR1 and CDR2 are KGHSH and LQKENI. V shed 1 base and J 5 bases; nucleotides not matched to a gene: 5. The CDR3 runs to 15 residues. CDR3 sequence reads: CASSPQTGWDQPQHF. The CDR3 nucleotides are TGTGCCAGCTCACCACAGACAGGGTGGGATCAGCCCCAGCATTTT.

V gene TRBV13 combines with J gene TRBJ1-1; 9 nucleotides agree with TRBD1. CDR1 and CDR2 from the germline V gene are PRHDT and FYEKMQ (reference sequence). This CDR3 is built from 19 residues. Unmatched junction bases numbered 14, after V lost 3 bases and J lost 0 bases. The CDR3 DNA reads TGTGCCAGCAGCTTTTGGACAGGGGCCATTGGCATCATGAACACTGAAGCTTTCTTT. Protein sequence: CASSFWTGAIGIMNTEAFF. The full variable domain, in which reference TRBV13 and TRBJ1-1 provide the parts outside the CDR3, is AAGVIQSPRHLIKEKRETATLKCYPIPRHDTVYWYQQGPGQDPQFLISFYEKMQSDKGSIPDRFSAQQFSDYHSELNMSSLELGDSALYFCASSFWTGAIGIMNTEAFFGQGTRLTVV.

The CDR3 sequence: CASSPGQGANEQYF. The CDR3 DNA is TGTGCCAGCAGCCCCGGACAGGGGGCGAACGAGCAGTACTTC. The rearrangement joins TRBV28 to TRBJ2-7; 11 bases agree with TRBD1. After removal of 6 bases from V and 5 bases from J, the junction contained 6 bases not matched to a gene. Germline lookup yields CDR1 MDHEN and CDR2 SYDVKM. The CDR3 length is 14 residues.

V and J are TRBV18 and TRBJ2-5; 13 bases line up with TRBD2. J was trimmed by 5 bases and V by 0 bases; bases with no gene match: 0. The CDR3 has 15 residues. Germline CDR1 KGHSH, CDR2 LQKENI. The CDR3 DNA reads as TGTGCCAGCTCACCACCGGGACTAGCGGGGGAGACCCAGTACTTC. Amino acids: CASSPPGLAGETQYF.

The genes are TRBV4-3 and TRBJ2-2, with D perhaps matching TRBD1 (5 bases). Germline loops: CDR1 LGHNA, CDR2 YSLEER. This CDR3 region has 17 residues. V lost 0 bases to trimming and J lost 4 bases, with 15 bases between them. In DNA form, the CDR3 reads TGCGCCAGCAGCCAAGATGCCGCCCGACAGATCACCGGGGAGCTGTTTTTT. Its protein is CASSQDAARQITGELFF.

The CDR3 is CASQGGDTQYF. As DNA, the CDR3 is TGTGCCAGTCAGGGAGGAGATACGCAGTATTTT. The rearrangement uses TRBV19 and TRBJ2-3; maybe TRBD2 (6 bases). V was trimmed by 8 bases and J by 5 bases, leaving 8 bases between them. The CDR3 length is 11 residues. Germline V gene sequence: CDR1 LNHDA, CDR2 SQIVND (reference sequence).

CDR3 nucleotide sequence: TGTGCCAGCAGGACGGATAGAGGTTACGAGCAGTACTTC. Translation gives CASRTDRGYEQYF. This sequence joins TRBV27 and TRBJ2-7; D remains unclear. CDR3 length: 13 amino acids. Trimming stripped 6 bases from V and 4 bases from J, with 13 bases between. Germline assignment: CDR1 MNHEY and CDR2 SMNVEV (reference sequence).

V and J are TRBV5-1 and TRBJ2-1; maybe TRBD2 (5 bases). The CDR3 is 15 amino acids. Deletions cut 0 bases from V and 7 bases from J, with 14 bases between. Germline-derived CDR1 and CDR2 are SGHRS and YFSETQ. The CDR3 sequence is CASSLDPGSRNEQFF. Here the CDR3 DNA reads TGCGCCAGCAGCTTGGATCCGGGAAGCAGGAATGAGCAGTTCTTC. The full variable domain, rest sourced from reference TRBV5-1 and TRBJ2-1, is KAGVTQTPRYLIKTRGQQVTLSCSPISGHRSVSWYQQTPGQGLQFLFEYFSETQRNKGNFPGRFSGRQFSNSRSEMNVSTLELGDSALYLCASSLDPGSRNEQFFGPGTRLTVL.

The chain is built from TRBV19 and TRBJ1-4; no reliable D call. V gave up 5 bases and J gave up 10 bases, with 20 bases separating them. There are 15 residues in the CDR3. Per the germline V gene, CDR1 is LNHDA and CDR2 is SQIVND (reference sequence). CDR3 region: CASSGQEPGSGKLFF. Here the CDR3 DNA reads TGTGCCAGTAGTGGGCAAGAGCCAGGCTCAGGAAAACTGTTTTTT.

The V and J genes are TRBV6-1 and TRBJ1-1; D gene ambiguous. This CDR3 has 12 amino acids. With 6 bases removed from V and 6 bases from J, the gap between germline ends came to 11 bases. Per the germline V gene, CDR1 is MNHNS and CDR2 is SASEGT. The CDR3 DNA reads TGTGCCAGCAGCGAGGGTTGGTCTGAAGCTTTCTTT. Residues: CASSEGWSEAFF.

This chain connects TRBV18 to TRBJ1-4; maybe TRBD1 (6 bases). Looked up from germline, CDR1 is KGHSH and CDR2 is LQKENI. The CDR3 extends over 16 amino acids. The V and J ends lost 5 bases and 2 bases respectively, with 15 bases between them. The DNA of the CDR3 is TGTGCCAGCTCAAGGCGGACAGTATCCACTAATGAAAAACTGTTTTTT. Its protein product is CASSRRTVSTNEKLFF.

The V gene is TRBV7-8, the J gene TRBJ1-2, with D possibly TRBD1 on 5 matching bases. Germline V gives CDR1 SGHVS, CDR2 FQNEAQ. The CDR3 has 15 amino acids. Deletions cut 1 base from V and 7 bases from J, with 16 bases between. The CDR3: CASSLGVLGEVGYTF. For the CDR3, the DNA is TGTGCCAGCAGCTTAGGTGTGTTAGGGGAGGTTGGCTACACCTTC.